These T cell receptor beta chains were read from a single sample in a study of cytomegalovirus exposure and HLA in healthy donors. Assay used: immunoSEQ multiplex PCR; TCRdb lists only in-frame clones, some missing. The repertoire holds some 100,000 clones, with approximately 91% as singletons. The specimen was PBMCs. These receptors were obtained from a man aged 18 to 29 in good health and CMV-seropositive. CDR3s include the opening cysteine and the closing phenylalanine or tryptophan. Fields, in order: D gene, J gene, V gene, clone size, CDR3 protein, CDR3 DNA. D genes are given only for firm matches. A row's size may be missing; if present it is once, few, many or a size class.

TRBD1 TRBJ2-7 TRBV6-6 - CASSYRGFYEQYF TGTGCCAGCTCTTACAGGGGTTTCTACGAGCAGTACTTC
TRBD2 TRBJ2-3 TRBV6-4 medium-sized CASSVAGGTDTQYF TGTGCCAGCAGTGTAGCGGGGGGCACAGATACGCAGTATTTT
TRBD2 TRBJ2-3 TRBV7-2 - CASSSPVGTSGVNTQYF TGTGCCAGCAGCTCCCCCGTTGGGACTAGCGGGGTCAATACGCAGTATTTT
- TRBJ2-7 TRBV18 - CASSLSIDSVYEQYF TGTGCCAGCTCACTTAGCATCGACTCCGTATACGAGCAGTACTTC
TRBD2 TRBJ2-5 TRBV2 - CASRAGGQTQYF TGTGCCAGCAGGGCGGGGGGACAAACCCAGTACTTC
- TRBJ2-3 TRBV7-2 - CASSSQIGRRDTQYF TGTGCCAGCAGCTCCCAGATTGGGCGGAGGGATACGCAGTATTTT
TRBD1 TRBJ1-1 TRBV6-1 - CASGQGWDEAFF TGTGCCAGCGGACAGGGATGGGATGAAGCTTTCTTT
- TRBJ2-6 TRBV5-5 - CASSLAEGFGANVLTF TGTGCCAGCAGCTTGGCGGAGGGCTTTGGGGCCAACGTCCTGACTTTC
TRBD1 TRBJ2-7 TRBV5-1 - CASSLYTGELSEQYF TGCGCCAGCAGCTTGTATACAGGGGAGCTAAGCGAGCAGTACTTC
- TRBJ1-6 TRBV6-1 few CASYSSSYNSPLHF TGTGCCAGCTACAGCTCCTCCTATAATTCACCCCTCCACTTT
- TRBJ1-5 TRBV15 - CATSRNLGENQPQHF TGTGCCACCAGCAGGAACTTGGGAGAGAATCAGCCCCAGCATTTT
TRBD1 TRBJ1-1 TRBV28 - CASRSGQGGREAFF TGTGCCAGCAGGTCGGGACAGGGCGGCCGGGAAGCTTTCTTT
- TRBJ2-3 TRBV2 - CASRGRDSPTDTQYF TGTGCCAGCAGGGGCAGGGATTCCCCTACAGATACGCAGTATTTT
- TRBJ2-1 TRBV5-1 - CASSFSGNPIYNEQFF TGCGCCAGCAGCTTTTCCGGGAATCCCATCTACAATGAGCAGTTCTTC
TRBD1 TRBJ1-2 TRBV5-4 - CASSTTGVYGYTF TGTGCCAGCAGCACCACAGGGGTCTATGGCTACACCTTC
TRBD1 TRBJ2-1 TRBV27 - CASSLLGTGHNEQFF TGTGCCAGCAGTTTATTGGGGACAGGCCACAATGAGCAGTTCTTC
- TRBJ2-7 TRBV19 - CASMGQLDYEQYF TGTGCCAGTATGGGGCAGCTGGACTACGAGCAGTACTTC
TRBD2 TRBJ2-1 TRBV7-6 once CASSSPTSGDNNEQFF TGTGCCAGCAGCTCTCCGACTAGCGGGGATAACAATGAGCAGTTCTTC
TRBD1 TRBJ2-7 TRBV5-4 few CASSSGTGGYEQYF TGTGCCAGCAGCTCCGGGACAGGCGGGTACGAGCAGTACTTC
- TRBJ1-1 TRBV21-1 - CASSKLSFLWAVTEAFF TGTGCCAGCAGCAAATTATCCTTCCTTTGGGCAGTGACTGAAGCTTTCTTT
- TRBJ1-6 TRBV4-3 once CASSQRYGQPATNSPPHF TGCGCCAGCAGCCAGAGATACGGACAGCCCGCGACTAATTCACCCCCCCACTTT
- TRBJ2-7 TRBV11-2 - CASSQQGALSYEQYF TGTGCCAGCAGCCAACAAGGGGCTCTCTCCTACGAGCAGTACTTC
TRBD2 TRBJ2-5 TRBV6-1 - CASSEIAGGQETQYF TGTGCCAGCAGTGAAATAGCGGGGGGGCAAGAGACCCAGTACTTC
- TRBJ2-1 TRBV7-9 - CASSPSNRLSYNEQFF TGTGCCAGCAGCCCATCAAACAGGCTATCCTACAATGAGCAGTTCTTC
- TRBJ1-3 TRBV10-3 - CAISEPGMGGNTIYF TGTGCCATCAGTGAGCCAGGGATGGGGGGAAACACCATATATTTT
- TRBJ1-2 TRBV15 - CATSRDPANYGYTF TGTGCCACCAGCAGAGATCCCGCTAACTATGGCTACACCTTC